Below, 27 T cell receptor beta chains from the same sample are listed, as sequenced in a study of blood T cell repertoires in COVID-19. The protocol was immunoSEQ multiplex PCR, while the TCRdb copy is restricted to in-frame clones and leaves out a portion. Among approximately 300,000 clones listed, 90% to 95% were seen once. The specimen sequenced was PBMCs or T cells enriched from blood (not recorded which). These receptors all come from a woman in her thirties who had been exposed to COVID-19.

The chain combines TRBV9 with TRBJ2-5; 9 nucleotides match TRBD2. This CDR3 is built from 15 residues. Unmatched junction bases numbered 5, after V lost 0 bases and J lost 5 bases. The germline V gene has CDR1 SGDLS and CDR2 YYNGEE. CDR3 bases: TGTGCCAGCAGCGTAGCAGGGGGGACTAGCGAGACCCAGTACTTC. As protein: CASSVAGGTSETQYF. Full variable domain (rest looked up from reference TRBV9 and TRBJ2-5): DSGVTQTPKHLITATGQRVTLRCSPRSGDLSVYWYQQSLDQGLQFLIQYYNGEERAKGNILERFSAQQFPDLHSELNLSSLELGDSALYFCASSVAGGTSETQYFGPGTRLLVL.

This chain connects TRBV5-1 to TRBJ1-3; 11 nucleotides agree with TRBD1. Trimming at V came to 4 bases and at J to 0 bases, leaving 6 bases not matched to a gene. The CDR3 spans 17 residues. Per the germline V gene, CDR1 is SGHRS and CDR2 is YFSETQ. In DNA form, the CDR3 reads TGCGCCAGCAGCCCTTGGACAGGGGGCCTCTCTGGAAACACCATATATTTT. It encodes CASSPWTGGLSGNTIYF.

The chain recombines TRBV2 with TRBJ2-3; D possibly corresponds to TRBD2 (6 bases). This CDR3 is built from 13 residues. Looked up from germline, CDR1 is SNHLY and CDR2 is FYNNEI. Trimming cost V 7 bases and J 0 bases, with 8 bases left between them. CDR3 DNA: TGTGCCAGCACGGGGACTAGCACAGATACGCAGTATTTT. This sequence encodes CASTGTSTDTQYF.

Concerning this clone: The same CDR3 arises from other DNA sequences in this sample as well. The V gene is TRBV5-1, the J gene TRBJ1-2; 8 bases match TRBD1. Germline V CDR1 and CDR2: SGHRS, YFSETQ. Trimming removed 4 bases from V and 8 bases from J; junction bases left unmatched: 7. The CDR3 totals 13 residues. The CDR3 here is CASSPGQGVGYTF. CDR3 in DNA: TGCGCCAGCAGCCCCGGACAGGGCGTGGGCTACACCTTC.

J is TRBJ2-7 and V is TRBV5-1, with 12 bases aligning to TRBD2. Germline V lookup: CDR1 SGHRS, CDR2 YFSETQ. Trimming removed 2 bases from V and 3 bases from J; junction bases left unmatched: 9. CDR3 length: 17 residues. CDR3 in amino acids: CASSLLAGGLQVYEQYF. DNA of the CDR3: TGCGCCAGCAGCTTACTAGCGGGGGGACTTCAAGTCTACGAGCAGTACTTC.

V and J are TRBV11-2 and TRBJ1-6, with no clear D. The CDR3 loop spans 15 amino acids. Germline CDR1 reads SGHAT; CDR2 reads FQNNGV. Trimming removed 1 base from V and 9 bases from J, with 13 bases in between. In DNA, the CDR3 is TGTGCCAGCAGCTTAGTCGGCTCCTCAGGTTCACCCCTCCACTTT. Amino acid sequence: CASSLVGSSGSPLHF.

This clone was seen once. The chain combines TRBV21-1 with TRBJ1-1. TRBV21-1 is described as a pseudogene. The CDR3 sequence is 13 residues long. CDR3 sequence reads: CASTTGVRREAFF. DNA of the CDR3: TGTGCCAGTACGACGGGGGTTAGACGTGAAGCTTTCTTT.

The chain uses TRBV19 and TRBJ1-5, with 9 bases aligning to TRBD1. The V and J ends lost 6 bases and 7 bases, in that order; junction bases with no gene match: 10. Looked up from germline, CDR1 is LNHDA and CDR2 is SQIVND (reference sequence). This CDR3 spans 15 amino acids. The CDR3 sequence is CASSLGDRVSQPQHF. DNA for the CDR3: TGTGCCAGTAGCTTGGGGGACAGGGTAAGCCAGCCCCAGCATTTT.

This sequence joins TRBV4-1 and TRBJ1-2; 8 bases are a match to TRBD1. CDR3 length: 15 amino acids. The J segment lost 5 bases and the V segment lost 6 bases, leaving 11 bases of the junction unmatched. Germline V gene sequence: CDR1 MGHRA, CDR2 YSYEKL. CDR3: CASSSPATGDYGYTF. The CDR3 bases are TGCGCCAGCAGTTCCCCCGCGACAGGGGATTATGGCTACACCTTC.

CDR3: CASSQGGQSNQPQHF. DNA for the CDR3: TGTGCCAGCAGCCAAGGAGGACAGAGCAATCAGCCCCAGCATTTT. The rearrangement links TRBV3-1 (or the pseudogene TRBV3-2) to TRBJ1-5; the D gene is possibly TRBD1 (6 bases). The CDR3 loop spans 15 amino acids. The germline V gene has CDR1 LGHDT and CDR2 YNNKEL (reference sequence). V dropped 1 base and J dropped 1 base, with 8 bases sitting between them.

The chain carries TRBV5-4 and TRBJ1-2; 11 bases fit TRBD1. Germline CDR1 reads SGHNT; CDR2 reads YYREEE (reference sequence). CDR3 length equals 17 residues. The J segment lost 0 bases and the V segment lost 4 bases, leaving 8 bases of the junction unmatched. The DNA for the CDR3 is TGTGCCAGCAGCCGTGGACAGGGGGCTAAGACTAACTATGGCTACACCTTC. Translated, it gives CASSRGQGAKTNYGYTF. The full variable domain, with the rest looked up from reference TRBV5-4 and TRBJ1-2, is ETGVTQSPTHLIKTRGQQVTLRCSSQSGHNTVSWYQQALGQGPQFIFQYYREEENGRGNFPPRFSGLQFPNYSSELNVNALELDDSALYLCASSRGQGAKTNYGYTFGSGTRLTVV.

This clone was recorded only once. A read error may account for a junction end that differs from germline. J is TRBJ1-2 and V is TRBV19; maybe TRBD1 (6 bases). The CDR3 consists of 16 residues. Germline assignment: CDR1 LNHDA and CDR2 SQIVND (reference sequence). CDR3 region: CASSKLTGIRGYGYTF. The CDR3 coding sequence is TGTGCCAGCAGTAAACTGACAGGAATTCGTGGCTATGGCTACACCTTC.

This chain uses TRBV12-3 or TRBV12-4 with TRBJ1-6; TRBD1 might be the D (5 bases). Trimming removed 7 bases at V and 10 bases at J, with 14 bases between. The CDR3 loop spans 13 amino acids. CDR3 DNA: TGTGCCAGCACCGAAGGGGCAATCTCACCCCTCCACTTT. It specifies CASTEGAISPLHF.

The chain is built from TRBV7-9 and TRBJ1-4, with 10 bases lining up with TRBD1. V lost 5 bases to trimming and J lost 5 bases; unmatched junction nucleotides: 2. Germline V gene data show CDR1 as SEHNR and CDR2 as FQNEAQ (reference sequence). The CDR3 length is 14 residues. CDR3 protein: CASSLDRGNEKLFF. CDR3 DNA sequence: TGTGCCAGCAGCCTGGACAGGGGGAATGAAAAACTGTTTTTT.

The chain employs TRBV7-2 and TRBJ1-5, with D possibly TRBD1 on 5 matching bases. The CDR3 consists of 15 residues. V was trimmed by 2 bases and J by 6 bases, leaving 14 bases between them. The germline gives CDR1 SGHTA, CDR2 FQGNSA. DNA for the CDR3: TGTGCCAGCAGCTTAAGGGCCAGGGTGGGTCAGCCCCAGCATTTT. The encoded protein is CASSLRARVGQPQHF.

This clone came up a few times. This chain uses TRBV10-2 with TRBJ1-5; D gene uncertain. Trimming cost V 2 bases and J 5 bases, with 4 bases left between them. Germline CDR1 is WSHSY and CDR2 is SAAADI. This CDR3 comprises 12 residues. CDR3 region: CASSEADQPQHF. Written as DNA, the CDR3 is TGCGCCAGCAGTGAGGCGGATCAGCCCCAGCATTTT.

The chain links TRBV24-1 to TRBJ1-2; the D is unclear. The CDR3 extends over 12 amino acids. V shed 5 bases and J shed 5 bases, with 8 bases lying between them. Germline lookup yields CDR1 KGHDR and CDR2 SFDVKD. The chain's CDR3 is CATSVGGYGYTF. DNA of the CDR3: TGTGCCACCAGTGTAGGCGGATATGGCTACACCTTC.

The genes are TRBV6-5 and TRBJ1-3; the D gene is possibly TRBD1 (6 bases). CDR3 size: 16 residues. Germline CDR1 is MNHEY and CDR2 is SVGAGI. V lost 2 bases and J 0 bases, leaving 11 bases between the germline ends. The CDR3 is CASSYRGQLSGNTIYF. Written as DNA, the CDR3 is TGTGCCAGCAGTTACAGAGGACAGCTCTCTGGAAACACCATATATTTT.

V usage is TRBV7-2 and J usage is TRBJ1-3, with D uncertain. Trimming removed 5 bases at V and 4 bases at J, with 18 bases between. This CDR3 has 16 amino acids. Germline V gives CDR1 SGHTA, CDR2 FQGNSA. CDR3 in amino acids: CASSRLNPTGGNTIYF. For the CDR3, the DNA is TGTGCCAGCAGCCGCCTCAATCCAACGGGAGGAAACACCATATATTTT.

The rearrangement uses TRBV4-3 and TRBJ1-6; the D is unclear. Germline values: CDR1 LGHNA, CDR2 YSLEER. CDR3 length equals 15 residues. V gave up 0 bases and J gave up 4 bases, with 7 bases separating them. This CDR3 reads CASSQDSAYNSPLHF. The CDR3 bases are TGCGCCAGCAGCCAAGATTCAGCGTATAATTCACCCCTCCACTTT.

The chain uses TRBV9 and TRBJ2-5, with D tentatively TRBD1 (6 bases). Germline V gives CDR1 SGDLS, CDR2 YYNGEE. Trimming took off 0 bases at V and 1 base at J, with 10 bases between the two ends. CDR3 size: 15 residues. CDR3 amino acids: CASSVALDSQETQYF. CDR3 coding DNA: TGTGCCAGCAGCGTAGCCCTGGACAGCCAAGAGACCCAGTACTTC.

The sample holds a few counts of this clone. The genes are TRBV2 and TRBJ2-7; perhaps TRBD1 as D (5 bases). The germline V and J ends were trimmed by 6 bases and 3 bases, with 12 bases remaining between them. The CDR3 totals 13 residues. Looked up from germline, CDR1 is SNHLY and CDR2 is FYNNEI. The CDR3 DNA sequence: TGTGCCAGCAGAATCACAGGATTCTACGAGCAGTACTTC. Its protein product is CASRITGFYEQYF.

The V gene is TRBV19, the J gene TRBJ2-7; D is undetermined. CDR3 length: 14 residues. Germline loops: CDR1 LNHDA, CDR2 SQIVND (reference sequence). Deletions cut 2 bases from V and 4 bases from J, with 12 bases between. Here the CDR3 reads CASSISAGPYEQYF. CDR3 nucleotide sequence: TGTGCCAGTAGTATATCTGCAGGCCCATACGAGCAGTACTTC.

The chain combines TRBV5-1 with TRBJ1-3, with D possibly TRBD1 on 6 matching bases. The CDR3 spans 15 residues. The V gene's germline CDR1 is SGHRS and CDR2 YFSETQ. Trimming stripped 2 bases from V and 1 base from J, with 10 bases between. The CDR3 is CASSFDTGSGNTIYF. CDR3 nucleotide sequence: TGCGCCAGCAGCTTCGACACAGGGTCTGGAAACACCATATATTTT.

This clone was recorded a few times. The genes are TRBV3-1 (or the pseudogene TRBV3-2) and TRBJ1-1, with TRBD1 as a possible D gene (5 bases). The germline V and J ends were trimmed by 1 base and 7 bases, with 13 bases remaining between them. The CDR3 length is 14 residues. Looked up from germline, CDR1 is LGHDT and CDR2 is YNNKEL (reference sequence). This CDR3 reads CASSQGSVGGEAFF. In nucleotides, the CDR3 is TGTGCCAGCAGCCAAGGTTCGGTGGGGGGTGAAGCTTTCTTT.

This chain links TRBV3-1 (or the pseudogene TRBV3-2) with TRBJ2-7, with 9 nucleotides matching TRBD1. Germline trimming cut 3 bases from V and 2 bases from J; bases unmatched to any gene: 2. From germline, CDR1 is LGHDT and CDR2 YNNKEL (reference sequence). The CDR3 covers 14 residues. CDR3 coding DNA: TGTGCCAGCAGCCATAGACAGGGGGCCTACGAGCAGTACTTC. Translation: CASSHRQGAYEQYF.

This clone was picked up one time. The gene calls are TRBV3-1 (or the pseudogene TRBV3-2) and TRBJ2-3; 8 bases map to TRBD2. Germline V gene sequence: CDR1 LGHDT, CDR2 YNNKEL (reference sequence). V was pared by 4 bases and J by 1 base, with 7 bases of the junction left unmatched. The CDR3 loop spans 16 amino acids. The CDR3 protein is CASSPRLARGTDTQYF. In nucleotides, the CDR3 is TGTGCCAGCAGCCCCAGACTAGCGCGGGGCACAGATACGCAGTATTTT.